This T cell receptor (beta chain) was profiled in a study of molecular identifiers for immune sequencing clone quantification. Libraries used roughly 17,000 to 1,000,000 sorted naive CD8 T cells and 10%, 30% or 50% RNA input. TCRdb recomputed calls from the PCR reads with MiXCR, one row per CDR3 protein. The sample has about 630,000 distinct CDR3 sequences, around 25% seen once; the top ten hold 0.7% to 0.95%. What was sequenced was naive CD8+ T cells from blood, with Jurkat cell RNA spiked in. Indicated subset: FACS-sorted CD8+CD4-CCR7+CD45RA+ naive T cells. This receptor was obtained from a human donor in good health. Some libraries in this study had Jurkat cell RNA spiked in.

CDR3 nucleotides: TGCGCCAGCGGTTCTGGGGAAGGGGGGGGTTCACCCCTCCACTTT. It translates to CASGSGEGGGSPLHF. This rearrangement joins TRBV10-2 to TRBJ1-6; TRBD1 might be the D (6 bases). Per the germline V gene, CDR1 is WSHSY and CDR2 is SAAADI. The germline V and J ends were trimmed by 8 bases and 9 bases, with 20 bases remaining between them. The CDR3 extends over 15 amino acids.